The clone carrying this T cell receptor (beta chain) was seen at least ten times. Single TCR cDNA molecules each had their own unique molecular identifier. TCRdb reprocessed the 5' RACE reads with MiXCR, giving one entry per CDR3 protein. The sample holds about 47,000 distinct CDR3 sequences; less than 9% are singletons and the top ten take 35%. In germline, CDR1 is SGHDN, CDR2 FVKESK. This CDR3 has 11 amino acids. The V end was cut by 5 bases, the J end by 3 bases, with 5 bases between. Specified time point: blood at routine non-recurrence follow-up after resection. Unsorted whole RNA of tumor, nontumor lung or frozen PBMC was sequenced. The data were obtained in a study of spatial heterogeneity in lung cancer. In the study overall: Detected sequences consistently included more beta-chain ones than alpha-chain ones.

The chain has TRBV14 and TRBJ2-7; no reliable D call. This TCR was recovered from a female donor with early-stage non-small cell lung cancer. The sample in question was PBMCs, obtained at follow-up. CDR3 DNA: TGTGCCAGCAGCAACGTCTACGAGCAGTACTTC. This translates into CASSNVYEQYF.